Below, 8 T cell receptor beta chains from the same sample are listed, as sequenced in a study of T cell responses to AZD1222 COVID-19 vaccine. Clones were read by immunoSEQ multiplex PCR, and TCRdb kept only the in-frame ones, dropping some. The sample contains approximately 120,000 clones, about nine tenths of which appear only once. The sequencing used peripheral blood, collected on day 0 of AZD1222 vaccination. These receptors all come from an adult in good health.

The V gene is TRBV19, the J gene TRBJ1-1; D remains ambiguous. Germline V gene data show CDR1 as LNHDA and CDR2 as SQIVND (reference sequence). Between the trimmed V and J ends, which lost 1 base and 1 base, there was a span of 7 bases. This CDR3 is built from 14 residues. The CDR3 DNA sequence: TGTGCCAGTAGTATAGTACCCCCGAACACTGAAGCTTTCTTT. This sequence encodes CASSIVPPNTEAFF.

This sequence joins TRBV7-9 and TRBJ1-1; TRBD1 aligns across 8 bases. This CDR3 is 17 amino acids long. Germline lookup yields CDR1 SEHNR and CDR2 FQNEAQ (reference sequence). Trimming removed 1 base from V and 0 bases from J; junction bases left unmatched: 7. CDR3 sequence (DNA): TGTGCCAGCAGCTTAGAAGGTACAGGGGGGCTGAACACTGAAGCTTTCTTT. Encoded protein: CASSLEGTGGLNTEAFF.

This chain links TRBV18 with TRBJ1-2; the match to TRBD1 covers 10 bases. Unmatched junction bases numbered 6, after V lost 4 bases and J lost 4 bases. CDR3 length: 15 amino acids. CDR1 and CDR2 (germline): KGHSH, LQKENI. Here the CDR3 DNA reads TGTGCCAGCTCACGACCGGGACAGGGGAGCTATGGCTACACCTTC. This encodes CASSRPGQGSYGYTF.

V is TRBV24-1 and J is TRBJ2-3; 7 nucleotides agree with TRBD1. Germline CDR1 KGHDR, CDR2 SFDVKD. J was trimmed by 6 bases and V by 4 bases; bases with no gene match: 0. This CDR3 spans 12 amino acids. CDR3 residues: CATSEQGDTQYF. The CDR3 DNA is TGTGCCACCAGTGAACAGGGGGATACGCAGTATTTT.

The chain joins TRBV29-1 to TRBJ2-3, with 7 bases identical to TRBD1. This CDR3 contains 16 residues. In germline, CDR1 is SQVTM, CDR2 ANQGSEA. V dropped 0 bases and J dropped 1; count of bases not matched to a gene: 7. The CDR3 nucleotides are TGCAGCGTTGAAGATCCGCACAGGGGTGGCACAGATACGCAGTATTTT. This codes for CSVEDPHRGGTDTQYF.

V and J are TRBV7-2 and TRBJ2-7; tentatively, D is TRBD1 or TRBD2 (7 bases each). This CDR3 has 17 residues. V was shortened by 0 bases and J by 2 bases, with 17 bases between the two germline ends. Germline CDR1 and CDR2: SGHTA and FQGNSA. The CDR3 spells CASSLAGGTVVTYEQYF. CDR3 bases: TGTGCCAGCAGCTTAGCGGGGGGGACAGTCGTTACCTACGAGCAGTACTTC.

This chain joins TRBV14 and TRBJ2-1; D is possibly TRBD1 (5 bases). CDR1 is SGHDN, CDR2 FVKESK, per germline. This CDR3 has 14 residues. Trimming removed 4 bases at V and 4 bases at J, with 11 bases between. CDR3 sequence: CASSRGDGYNEQFF. The CDR3 nucleotides are TGTGCCAGCAGCCGGGGCGACGGATACAATGAGCAGTTCTTC.

This clone was recorded once. The chain joins TRBV11-2 to TRBJ1-3, with a tentative D call TRBD1 (6 bases). The ends were cut back, 6 bases at V and 4 bases at J, with 19 bases in the middle. This CDR3 region has 16 residues. Per the germline V gene, CDR1 is SGHAT and CDR2 is FQNNGV. The CDR3 region is CASSQLAGAEGNTIYF. CDR3 in DNA: TGTGCCAGCAGTCAACTTGCAGGGGCGGAAGGAAACACCATATATTTT.